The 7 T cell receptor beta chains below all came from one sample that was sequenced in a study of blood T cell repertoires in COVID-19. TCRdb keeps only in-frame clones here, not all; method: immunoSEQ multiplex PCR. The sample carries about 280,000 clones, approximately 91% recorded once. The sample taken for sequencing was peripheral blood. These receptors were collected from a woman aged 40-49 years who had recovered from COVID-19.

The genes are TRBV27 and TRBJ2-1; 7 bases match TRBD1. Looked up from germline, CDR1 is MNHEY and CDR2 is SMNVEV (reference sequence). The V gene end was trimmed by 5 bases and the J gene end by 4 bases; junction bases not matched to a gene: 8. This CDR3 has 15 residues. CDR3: CASSPGTVGYNEQFF. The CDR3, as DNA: TGTGCCAGCAGTCCCGGGACAGTAGGATACAATGAGCAGTTCTTC.

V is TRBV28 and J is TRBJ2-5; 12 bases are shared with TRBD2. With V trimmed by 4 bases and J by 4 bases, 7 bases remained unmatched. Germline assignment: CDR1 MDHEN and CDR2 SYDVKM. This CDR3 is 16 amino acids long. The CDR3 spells CASSSLLAGGIETQYF. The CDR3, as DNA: TGTGCCAGCAGTTCCCTACTAGCGGGAGGAATAGAGACCCAGTACTTC.

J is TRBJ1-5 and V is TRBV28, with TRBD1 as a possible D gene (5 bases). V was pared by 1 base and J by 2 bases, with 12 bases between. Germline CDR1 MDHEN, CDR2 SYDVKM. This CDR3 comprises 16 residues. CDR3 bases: TGTGCCAGCAGTTTATTTGGCAGGGAGGGCAATCAGCCCCAGCATTTT. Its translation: CASSLFGREGNQPQHF. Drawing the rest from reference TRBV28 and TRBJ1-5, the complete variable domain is DVKVTQSSRYLVKRTGEKVFLECVQDMDHENMFWYRQDPGLGLRLIYFSYDVKMKEKGDIPEGYSVSREKKERFSLILESASTNQTSMYLCASSLFGREGNQPQHFGDGTRLSIL.

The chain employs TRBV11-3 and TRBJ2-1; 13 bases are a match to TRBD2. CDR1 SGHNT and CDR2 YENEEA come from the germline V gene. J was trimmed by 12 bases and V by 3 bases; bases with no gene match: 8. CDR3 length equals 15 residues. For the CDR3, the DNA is TGTGCCAGCAGCTTTGGGACTAGCGGGATAGGTGGGCAGTTCTTC. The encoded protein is CASSFGTSGIGGQFF.

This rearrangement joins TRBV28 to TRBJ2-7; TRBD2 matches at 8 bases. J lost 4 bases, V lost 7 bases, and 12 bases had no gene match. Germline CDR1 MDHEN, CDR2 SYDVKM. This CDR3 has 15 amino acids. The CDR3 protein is CASTTLSSGSYEQYF. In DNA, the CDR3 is TGTGCCAGCACCACCCTTTCAAGCGGGAGTTACGAGCAGTACTTC. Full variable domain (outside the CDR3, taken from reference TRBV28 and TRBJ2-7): DVKVTQSSRYLVKRTGEKVFLECVQDMDHENMFWYRQDPGLGLRLIYFSYDVKMKEKGDIPEGYSVSREKKERFSLILESASTNQTSMYLCASTTLSSGSYEQYFGPGTRLTVT.

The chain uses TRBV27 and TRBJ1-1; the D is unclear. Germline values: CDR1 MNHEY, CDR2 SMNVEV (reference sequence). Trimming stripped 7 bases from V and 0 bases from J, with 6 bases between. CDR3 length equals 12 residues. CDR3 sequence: CASMRLNTEAFF. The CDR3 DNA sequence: TGTGCCAGCATGAGGCTGAACACTGAAGCTTTCTTT.

As DNA, the CDR3 is TGTGCCACCAGTGACCTGGAGGCGGGAGGGATAACAGATACGCAGTATTTT. This codes for CATSDLEAGGITDTQYF. The chain couples TRBV24-1 to TRBJ2-3, with 9 bases matching TRBD2. V trimming: 4 bases; J trimming: 3 bases; junction bases outside the gene matches: 10. Germline V lookup: CDR1 KGHDR, CDR2 SFDVKD. The CDR3 extends over 17 amino acids.